This T cell receptor (beta chain) was recorded in a study of T-cell reconstitution after alpha-beta-depleted transplantation in children. The TCRbeta library incorporated unique molecular identifiers. Using its own MiXCR run on the PCR reads, TCRdb lists one record per CDR3 protein. The sample consists of fewer than 700,000 distinct CDR3 sequences, 10% to 15% of them appearing once. This clonotype has a handful of counts. Trimming shortened V by 3 bases and J by 1 base, and 7 bases separated the two germline ends. The CDR3 is made up of 13 amino acids. The germline CDR1 and CDR2 sequences are DFQATT and SNEGSKA (reference sequence).

The rearrangement joins TRBV20-1 to TRBJ2-4, with unresolved D. The source of this sequence is a male patient aged 10-17 years who had a stem cell transplant for acute myeloid leukemia, so the T cells may come from the graft donor. The starting material was PBMCs, mostly from graft donor cells, obtained 360 days after TCRalphabeta/CD19-depleted stem cell transplant. The CDR3 spells CSASARAKNIQYF. The DNA for the CDR3 is TGCAGTGCTAGCGCCAGGGCCAAAAACATTCAGTACTTC.